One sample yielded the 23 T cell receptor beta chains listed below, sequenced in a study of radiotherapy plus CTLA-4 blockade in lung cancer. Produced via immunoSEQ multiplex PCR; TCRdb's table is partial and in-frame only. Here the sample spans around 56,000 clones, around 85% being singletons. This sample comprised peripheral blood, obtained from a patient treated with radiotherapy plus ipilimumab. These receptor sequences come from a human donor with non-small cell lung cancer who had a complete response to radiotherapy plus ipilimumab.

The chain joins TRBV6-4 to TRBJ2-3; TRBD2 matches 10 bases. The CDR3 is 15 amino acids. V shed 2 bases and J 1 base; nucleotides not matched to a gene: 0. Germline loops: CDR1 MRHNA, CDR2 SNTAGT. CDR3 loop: CASSDGTSGTDTQYF. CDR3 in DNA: TGTGCCAGCAGTGACGGGACTAGCGGCACAGATACGCAGTATTTT.

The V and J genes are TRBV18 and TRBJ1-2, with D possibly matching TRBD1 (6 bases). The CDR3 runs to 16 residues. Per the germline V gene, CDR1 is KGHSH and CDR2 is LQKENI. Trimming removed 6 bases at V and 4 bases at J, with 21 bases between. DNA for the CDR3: TGTGCCAGCTCCGCCTCCGGGACACCCACGGGCTATGGCTACACCTTC. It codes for CASSASGTPTGYGYTF.

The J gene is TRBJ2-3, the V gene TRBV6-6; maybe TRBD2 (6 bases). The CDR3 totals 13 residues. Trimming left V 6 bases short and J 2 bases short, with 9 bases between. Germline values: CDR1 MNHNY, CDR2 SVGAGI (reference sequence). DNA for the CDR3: TGTGCCAGCAGGGAGGGGATCACAGATACGCAGTATTTT. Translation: CASREGITDTQYF.

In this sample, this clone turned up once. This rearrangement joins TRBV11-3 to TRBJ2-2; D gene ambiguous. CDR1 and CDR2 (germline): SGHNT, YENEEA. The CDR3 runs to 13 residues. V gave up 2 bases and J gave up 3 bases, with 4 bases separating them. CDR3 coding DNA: TGTGCCAGCAGCTTAACACACACCGGGGAGCTGTTTTTT. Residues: CASSLTHTGELFF.

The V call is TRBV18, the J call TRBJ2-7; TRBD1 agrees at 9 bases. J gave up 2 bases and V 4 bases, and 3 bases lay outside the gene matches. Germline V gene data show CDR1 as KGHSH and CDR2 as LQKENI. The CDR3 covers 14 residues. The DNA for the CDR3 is TGTGCCAGCTCACTTGGGGACAGGGCCTACGAGCAGTACTTC. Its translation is CASSLGDRAYEQYF.

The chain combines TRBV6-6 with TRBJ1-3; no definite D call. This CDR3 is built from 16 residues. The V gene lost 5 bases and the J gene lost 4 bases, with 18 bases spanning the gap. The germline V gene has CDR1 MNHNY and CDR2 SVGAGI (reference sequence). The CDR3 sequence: CASSRPTTPNGNTIYF. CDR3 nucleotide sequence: TGTGCCAGCAGTCGACCCACGACTCCGAACGGAAACACCATATATTTT.

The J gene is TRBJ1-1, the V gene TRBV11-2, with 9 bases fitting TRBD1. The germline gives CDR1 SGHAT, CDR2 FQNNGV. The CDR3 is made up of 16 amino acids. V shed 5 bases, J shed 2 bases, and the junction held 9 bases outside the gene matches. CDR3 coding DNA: TGTGCCAGCAGCGGACCGGGACAGGGAATCAACACTGAAGCTTTCTTT. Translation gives CASSGPGQGINTEAFF.

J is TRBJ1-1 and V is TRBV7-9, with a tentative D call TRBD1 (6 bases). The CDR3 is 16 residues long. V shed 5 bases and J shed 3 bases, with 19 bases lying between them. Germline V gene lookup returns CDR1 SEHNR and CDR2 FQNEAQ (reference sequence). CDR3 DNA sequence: TGTGCCAGCAGCCGCCTTGGACAGCTAAGGGACACTGAAGCTTTCTTT. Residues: CASSRLGQLRDTEAFF.

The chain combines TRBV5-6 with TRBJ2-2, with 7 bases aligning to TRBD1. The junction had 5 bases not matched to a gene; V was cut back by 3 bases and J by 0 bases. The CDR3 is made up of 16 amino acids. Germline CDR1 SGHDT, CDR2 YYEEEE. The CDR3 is CASSYRGGTNTGELFF. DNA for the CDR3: TGTGCCAGCAGCTACAGGGGTGGGACGAACACCGGGGAGCTGTTTTTT.

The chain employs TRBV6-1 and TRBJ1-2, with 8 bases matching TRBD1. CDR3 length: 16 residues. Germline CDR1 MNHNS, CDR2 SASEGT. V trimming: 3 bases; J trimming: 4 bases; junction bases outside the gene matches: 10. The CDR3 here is CASSDAQGARSYGYTF. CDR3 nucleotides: TGTGCCAGCAGTGATGCTCAGGGGGCAAGGAGCTATGGCTACACCTTC.

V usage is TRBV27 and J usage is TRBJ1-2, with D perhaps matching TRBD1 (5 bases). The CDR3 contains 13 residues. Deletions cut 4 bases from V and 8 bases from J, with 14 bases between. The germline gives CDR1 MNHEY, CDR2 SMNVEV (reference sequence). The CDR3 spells CASSWRDGRGYTF. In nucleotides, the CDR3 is TGTGCCAGCAGTTGGAGGGACGGACGGGGCTACACCTTC.

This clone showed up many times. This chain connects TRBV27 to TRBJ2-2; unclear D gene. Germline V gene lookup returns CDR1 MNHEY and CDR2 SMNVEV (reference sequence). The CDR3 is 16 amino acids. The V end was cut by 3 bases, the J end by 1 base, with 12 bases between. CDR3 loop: CASSFGQALNTGELFF. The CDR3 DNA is TGTGCCAGCAGTTTCGGTCAGGCTCTGAACACCGGGGAGCTGTTTTTT.

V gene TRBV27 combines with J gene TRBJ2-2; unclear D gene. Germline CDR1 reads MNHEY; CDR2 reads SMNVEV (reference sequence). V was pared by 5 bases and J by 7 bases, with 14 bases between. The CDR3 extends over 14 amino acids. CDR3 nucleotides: TGTGCCAGCAGTAAGACTCGGAGCAGCGGGGAGCTGTTTTTT. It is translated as CASSKTRSSGELFF.

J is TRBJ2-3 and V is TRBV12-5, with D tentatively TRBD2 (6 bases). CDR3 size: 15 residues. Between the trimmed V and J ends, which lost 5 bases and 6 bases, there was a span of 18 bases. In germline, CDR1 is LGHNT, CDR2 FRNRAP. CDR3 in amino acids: CASGPKSGVVDTQYF. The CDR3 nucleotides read TGTGCTAGTGGTCCAAAATCGGGAGTGGTGGATACGCAGTATTTT.

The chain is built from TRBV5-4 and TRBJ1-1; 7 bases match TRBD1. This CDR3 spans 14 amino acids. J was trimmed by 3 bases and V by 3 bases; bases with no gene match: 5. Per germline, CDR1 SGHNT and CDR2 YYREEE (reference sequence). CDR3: CASSSRDRYTEAFF. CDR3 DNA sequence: TGTGCCAGCAGCTCCCGGGACAGATACACTGAAGCTTTCTTT. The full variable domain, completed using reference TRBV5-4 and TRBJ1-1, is ETGVTQSPTHLIKTRGQQVTLRCSSQSGHNTVSWYQQALGQGPQFIFQYYREEENGRGNFPPRFSGLQFPNYSSELNVNALELDDSALYLCASSSRDRYTEAFFGQGTRLTVV.

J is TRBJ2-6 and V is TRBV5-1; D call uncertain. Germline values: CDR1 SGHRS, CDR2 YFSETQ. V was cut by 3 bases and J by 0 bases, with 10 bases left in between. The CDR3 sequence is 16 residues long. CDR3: CASSSATDSGANVLTF. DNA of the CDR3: TGCGCCAGCAGCTCCGCGACTGACTCTGGGGCCAACGTCCTGACTTTC.

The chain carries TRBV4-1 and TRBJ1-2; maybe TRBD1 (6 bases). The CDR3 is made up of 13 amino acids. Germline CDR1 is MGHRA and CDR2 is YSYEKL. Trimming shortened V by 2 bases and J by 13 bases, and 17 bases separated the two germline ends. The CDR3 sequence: CASSQMGQGSATF. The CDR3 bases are TGCGCCAGCAGCCAAATGGGGCAGGGGAGTGCCACCTTC.

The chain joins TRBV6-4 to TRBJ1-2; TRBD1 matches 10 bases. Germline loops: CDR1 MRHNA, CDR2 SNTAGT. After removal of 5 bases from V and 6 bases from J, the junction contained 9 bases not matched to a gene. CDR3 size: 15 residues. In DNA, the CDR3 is TGTGCCAGCAGTCGCGGGACAGGGGATCTTCATGGCTACACCTTC. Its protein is CASSRGTGDLHGYTF.

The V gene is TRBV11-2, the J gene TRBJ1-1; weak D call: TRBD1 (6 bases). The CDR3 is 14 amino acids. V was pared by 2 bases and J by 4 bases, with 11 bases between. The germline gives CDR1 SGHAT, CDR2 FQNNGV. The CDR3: CASSLWGRTTEAFF. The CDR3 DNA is TGTGCCAGCAGCTTATGGGGGCGGACCACTGAAGCTTTCTTT.

In DNA form, the CDR3 reads TGTGCCAGCCGAGTGCTGACCGGGGAGCTGTTTTTT. Translation: CASRVLTGELFF. The chain recombines TRBV10-3 with TRBJ2-2; D unclear. V was cut by 10 bases and J by 5 bases, with 11 bases left in between. CDR1 and CDR2 (germline): ENHRY, SYGVKD. The CDR3 runs to 12 residues.

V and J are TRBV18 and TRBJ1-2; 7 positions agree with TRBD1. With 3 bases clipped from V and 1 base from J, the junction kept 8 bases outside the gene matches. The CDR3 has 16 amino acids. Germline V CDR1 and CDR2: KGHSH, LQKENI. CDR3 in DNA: TGTGCCAGCTCACCGCTGACAGGGCAGAATAACTATGGCTACACCTTC. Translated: CASSPLTGQNNYGYTF.

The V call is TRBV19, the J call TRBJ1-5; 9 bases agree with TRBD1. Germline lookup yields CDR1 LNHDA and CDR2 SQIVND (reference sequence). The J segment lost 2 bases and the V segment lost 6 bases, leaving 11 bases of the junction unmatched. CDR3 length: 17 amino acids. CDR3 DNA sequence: TGTGCCAGTAGACCGGGACAGGGTCGGAGTGGCAATCAGCCCCAGCATTTT. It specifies CASRPGQGRSGNQPQHF.

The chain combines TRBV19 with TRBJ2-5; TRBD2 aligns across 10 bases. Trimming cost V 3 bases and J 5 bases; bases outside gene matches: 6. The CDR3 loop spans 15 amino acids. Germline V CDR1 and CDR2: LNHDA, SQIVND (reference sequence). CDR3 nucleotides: TGTGCCAGTAGTATCTGGGCTAGCGGGAGCGAGACCCAGTACTTC. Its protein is CASSIWASGSETQYF. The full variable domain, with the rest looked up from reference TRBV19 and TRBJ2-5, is DGGITQSPKYLFRKEGQNVTLSCEQNLNHDAMYWYRQDPGQGLRLIYYSQIVNDFQKGDIAEGYSVSREKKESFPLTVTSAQKNPTAFYLCASSIWASGSETQYFGPGTRLLVL.